This T cell receptor (beta chain) was documented in a study of blood T cells in healthy people across ages. Germline lookup yields CDR1 SEHNR and CDR2 FQNEAQ (reference sequence). The CDR3 is 14 residues long. The total RNA that was extracted per sample amounted to at least 5 micrograms. Together with a sample-barcoded 5' primer, a J-beta primer mix was included in a second PCR lasting roughly 6 to 12 cycles. In TCRdb, the 5' RACE reads were re-called with MiXCR into one record per CDR3 protein. The data hold 890,000 or so distinct CDR3 sequences, with roughly 60% observed a single time. This clonotype was observed a few times.

Sequenced material: blood. The receptor was derived from a man aged 25-45 years in good health. The chain is built from TRBV7-9 and TRBJ2-4; D unclear. The tail of the sequence fits TRBJ2-7 better, so the J call may be wrong. CDR3 nucleotide sequence: TGTGCCAGCAGCTTGAGTGGGGTTAGGTACGAGCAGTACTTC. It yields the protein CASSLSGVRYEQYF.